What follows is one TCR beta chain and its context. The antigen is undetermined. Germline V gene lookup returns CDR1 SGHAT and CDR2 FQNNGV. The CDR3 runs 17 residues. V lost 5 bases, J lost 0 bases, and 10 bases stayed unmatched. The method was immunoSEQ multiplex PCR; TCRdb's version includes in-frame clones alone and lacks a portion of them. The sample has roughly 71,000 clones, about 85% seen once. This specimen belongs to a study of OX40 agonist ivuxolimab in advanced cancers. Study overall: Aged about 20 to 80 with a mean of about 63 years, they were about 80% male.

General study results and limits: The antigens recognized by the expanded peripheral T cells, that is their antigen specificity, were not determined.

Sampling times: baseline, cycle 4 day 1, cycle 7 day 1. The chain is built from TRBV11-2 and TRBJ1-3; 7 bases agree with TRBD1. This receptor was identified in an adult with an advanced solid tumor such as melanoma, head and neck, liver or kidney cancer. The material was CD4+ or CD8+ T cells sorted from blood, obtained in a trial of the OX40 agonist ivuxolimab. DNA of the CDR3: TGTGCCAGCAGCCAAAAACCACAGGGGATCTCTGGAAACACCATATATTTT. As protein: CASSQKPQGISGNTIYF. The full variable domain, rest sourced from reference TRBV11-2 and TRBJ1-3, is EAGVAQSPRYKIIEKRQSVAFWCNPISGHATLYWYQQILGQGPKLLIQFQNNGVVDDSQLPKDRFSAERLKGVDSTLKIQPAKLEDSAVYLCASSQKPQGISGNTIYFGEGSWLTVV.